What follows is one T cell receptor beta chain and its context. 13 Jbeta primers and 60 Vbeta primers were used for the PCR. Profiled with immunoSEQ multiplex PCR; TCRdb holds only in-frame clones, not every one. The table has more than 75,000 clones, just under 85% seen once. This entry comes from a study of cytomegalovirus exposure and HLA in healthy donors. The sequence came from a young woman in good health and CMV-seropositive. The sequencing input was PBMCs.

CDR3: CSVEAGNTEAFF. Here the CDR3 DNA reads TGCAGCGTTGAAGCCGGGAACACTGAAGCTTTCTTT. The chain carries TRBV29-1 and TRBJ1-1; no clear D. Trimming pared 1 base from V and 1 base from J, leaving 4 bases between. The CDR3 spans 12 residues. CDR1 is SQVTM, CDR2 ANQGSEA, per germline.